Reported below is one T cell receptor beta chain. This CDR3 is built from 15 residues. CDR1 is LNHDA and CDR2 is SQIVND in the germline V gene (reference sequence). Trimming stripped 7 bases from V and 2 bases from J, with 15 bases between. Sequenced by immunoSEQ multiplex PCR; TCRdb stores in-frame clones only, minus some. Among fewer than 350,000 clones listed, roughly 87% were seen once. The data were obtained in a study of blood T cell repertoires in COVID-19. Sequenced input: PBMCs or T cells enriched from blood (not recorded which). The gene calls are TRBV19 and TRBJ1-5, with D maybe TRBD1 (6 bases). The receptor was isolated from a woman aged 40 to 49 who had recovered from COVID-19. The CDR3 DNA reads as TGTGCCAGTAAAACGGTTGGGGGCGGCAATCAGCCCCAGCATTTT. Its protein is CASKTVGGGNQPQHF.